This T cell receptor (beta chain) was retrieved from a study of chemoradiotherapy in HPV16-positive cancers. Study-wide context: Candidate HPV-specific clones and shared TCR motifs came from a couple of HPV16-positive patients. Study-wide results and limits: The functional HPV-specific definition rests on just two HPV16-positive patients. Candidate HPV-specific clones and E7-related TCR motifs grew in tumor during treatment.

Profiled with immunoSEQ multiplex PCR; TCRdb holds only in-frame clones, not every one. The table has a few thousand clones, 70% to 80% seen once. Samples were taken several times over chemoradiotherapy. As to this clone: Its antigen is undetermined.

Germline values: CDR1 SGHVS, CDR2 FQNEAQ. CDR3 length: 16 amino acids. V was clipped by 1 base and J by 0 bases, with 10 bases between them. Sampling was performed from a patient who underwent chemoradiotherapy. The sequence was obtained from a human donor with HPV-associated anogenital cancer. The chain employs TRBV7-8 and TRBJ1-3; a weak D match, TRBD1 (5 bases). For the CDR3, the DNA is TGTGCCAGCAGCTTAGGGACAAAAAACTCTGGAAACACCATATATTTT. The encoded protein is CASSLGTKNSGNTIYF.